Presented here are 17 T cell receptor beta chains from one specimen sequenced in a study of blood T cell repertoires in COVID-19. The method was immunoSEQ multiplex PCR; TCRdb's version includes in-frame clones alone and lacks a portion of them. The sample has under 30,000 clones; 85% to 90% are singletons. Material: peripheral blood. These receptors originate from a human donor in a cohort sampled during active COVID-19.

The V and J genes are TRBV4-1 and TRBJ1-1, with D maybe TRBD1 (5 bases). Trimming stripped 11 bases from V and 1 base from J, with 11 bases between. Germline V lookup: CDR1 MGHRA, CDR2 YSYEKL. The CDR3 runs to 12 residues. Written as DNA, the CDR3 is TGCGCCGTCAGGGCTTCGAACACTGAAGCTTTCTTT. It encodes CAVRASNTEAFF.

V is TRBV7-2 and J is TRBJ2-7, with 7 bases identical to TRBD2. The CDR3 covers 15 residues. The trim removed 1 base at V and 2 bases at J, leaving 5 bases unmatched. Germline V CDR1 and CDR2: SGHTA, FQGNSA. In DNA, the CDR3 is TGTGCCAGCAGCTTAGGCGGGAGTGAAACCTACGAGCAGTACTTC. Translated, it gives CASSLGGSETYEQYF.

This clone has only one observation. The CDR3 DNA is TGTGCCACCAGCAGGCCAGCGGGGAGATATTACAATGAGCAGTTCTTC. It yields the protein CATSRPAGRYYNEQFF. The chain couples TRBV15 to TRBJ2-1; 7 bases are shared with TRBD2. Germline assignment: CDR1 LNHNV and CDR2 YYDKDF (reference sequence). The CDR3 is made up of 16 amino acids. After removal of 3 bases from V and 4 bases from J, the junction contained 9 bases not matched to a gene. The full variable domain, completed using reference TRBV15 and TRBJ2-1, is DAMVIQNPRYQVTQFGKPVTLSCSQTLNHNVMYWYQQKSSQAPKLLFHYYDKDFNNEADTPDNFQSRRPNTSFCFLDIRSPGLGDTAMYLCATSRPAGRYYNEQFFGPGTRLTVL.

This clone occurred once. V gene TRBV15 combines with J gene TRBJ2-7; 9 nucleotides line up with TRBD2. Germline V gives CDR1 LNHNV, CDR2 YYDKDF (reference sequence). The CDR3 contains 18 residues. V lost 0 bases, J lost 1 base, and 10 bases stayed unmatched. The CDR3 sequence: CATSRDPQLAGLSYEQYF. CDR3 coding DNA: TGTGCCACCAGCAGAGATCCCCAACTAGCGGGCCTGTCCTACGAGCAGTACTTC.

This sequence joins TRBV30 and TRBJ1-2, with 10 bases aligning to TRBD1. Per germline, CDR1 GTSNPN and CDR2 SVGIG (reference sequence). With 0 bases clipped from V and 8 bases from J, the junction kept 12 bases outside the gene matches. CDR3 length: 16 residues. Here the CDR3 DNA reads TGTGCCTGGAGTGTAAGGGGGACAGGGGTTCCGAGAGGCTACACCTTC. This encodes CAWSVRGTGVPRGYTF.

This chain links TRBV7-8 with TRBJ2-5, with 12 bases fitting TRBD2. The CDR3 has 19 residues. V lost 4 bases and J lost 5; bases outside the gene matches: 17. In germline, CDR1 is SGHVS, CDR2 FQNEAQ. The CDR3 DNA reads as TGTGCCAGCAGCTCCCGCGTCATTCCTAGCGGGAGGGCCCGGGAGACCCAGTACTTC. Translated: CASSSRVIPSGRARETQYF.

The genes are TRBV7-2 and TRBJ2-2, with 11 positions matching TRBD2. The CDR3 spans 16 residues. Losses at the gene ends were 0 bases for V and 5 bases for J; bases not matched to a gene: 2. Germline lookup yields CDR1 SGHTA and CDR2 FQGNSA. CDR3 nucleotides: TGTGCCAGCAGCTTAGCACTAGCGGGAGTAACCGGGGAGCTGTTTTTT. It yields the protein CASSLALAGVTGELFF.

The chain joins TRBV18 to TRBJ2-5; TRBD2 aligns across 9 bases. V dropped 3 bases and J dropped 2; count of bases not matched to a gene: 4. Germline CDR1 KGHSH, CDR2 LQKENI. The CDR3 loop spans 15 amino acids. The CDR3 region has the DNA TGTGCCAGCTCACCGGCGGGAGGGGGACAAGAGACCCAGTACTTC. Its translation: CASSPAGGGQETQYF. Full variable domain (remainder filled in from reference TRBV18 and TRBJ2-5): NAGVMQNPRHLVRRRGQEARLRCSPMKGHSHVYWYRQLPEEGLKFMVYLQKENIIDESGMPKERFSAEFPKEGPSILRIQQVVRGDSAAYFCASSPAGGGQETQYFGPGTRLLVL.

The chain recombines TRBV18 with TRBJ2-7, with D tentatively TRBD2 (5 bases). V was clipped by 6 bases and J by 0 bases, with 21 bases between them. In germline, CDR1 is KGHSH, CDR2 LQKENI. The CDR3 is made up of 17 amino acids. This CDR3 is CASSSIAADIYSYEQYF. CDR3 coding DNA: TGTGCCAGCTCGTCGATTGCAGCGGATATCTACTCCTACGAGCAGTACTTC.

The V gene is TRBV18, the J gene TRBJ1-2; possibly TRBD1 for D (5 bases). In germline, CDR1 is KGHSH, CDR2 LQKENI. Between the trimmed V and J ends, which lost 3 bases and 4 bases, there was a span of 15 bases. The CDR3 is 15 residues long. Here the CDR3 DNA reads TGTGCCAGCTCACCGGGACTAAACCTCCTCTATGGCTACACCTTC. It codes for CASSPGLNLLYGYTF.

This clone occurred once. CDR3 coding DNA: TGTGCCAGCAGCCGGTACGGGACAGGGCAAGAGACCCAGTACTTC. It specifies CASSRYGTGQETQYF. V usage is TRBV5-6 and J usage is TRBJ2-5; 9 nucleotides match TRBD1. Unmatched junction bases numbered 6, after V lost 4 bases and J lost 2 bases. There are 15 residues in the CDR3. The germline V gene has CDR1 SGHDT and CDR2 YYEEEE.

The rearrangement uses TRBV12-3 or TRBV12-4 and TRBJ1-2; D perhaps matches TRBD1 (5 bases). This CDR3 region has 13 residues. The V end lost 6 bases, the J end lost 2 bases, and 10 bases lay between the germline ends. The CDR3 here is CASSTTANYGYTF. The CDR3 DNA sequence: TGTGCCAGCAGCACGACAGCCAACTATGGCTACACCTTC.

This clone was recorded once. V and J are TRBV6-5 and TRBJ2-3; no definite D call. The CDR3 sequence is 14 residues long. Trimming cost V 4 bases and J 2 bases, with 10 bases left between them. The germline gives CDR1 MNHEY, CDR2 SVGAGI. The CDR3 here is CASSSQSLTDTQYF. DNA of the CDR3: TGTGCCAGCAGTTCTCAGTCTCTCACAGATACGCAGTATTTT.

This clone was picked up one time. The chain has TRBV19 and TRBJ1-2; D remains unclear. This CDR3 comprises 12 residues. Germline V gives CDR1 LNHDA, CDR2 SQIVND (reference sequence). Trimming removed 6 bases at V and 5 bases at J, with 10 bases between. CDR3 bases: TGTGCCAGTAGAGAACTGTTATATGGCTACACCTTC. Residues: CASRELLYGYTF.

CDR3 DNA: TGTGCCAGCTCACGCGGACTAGCGGGAGAGGGTAGAGATACGCAGTATTTT. Encoded protein: CASSRGLAGEGRDTQYF. The chain recombines TRBV18 with TRBJ2-3, with 13 bases identical to TRBD2. The CDR3 has 17 amino acids. The V and J ends lost 4 bases and 5 bases, in that order; junction bases with no gene match: 9. Germline V gene data show CDR1 as KGHSH and CDR2 as LQKENI. Full variable domain (outside the CDR3, taken from reference TRBV18 and TRBJ2-3): NAGVMQNPRHLVRRRGQEARLRCSPMKGHSHVYWYRQLPEEGLKFMVYLQKENIIDESGMPKERFSAEFPKEGPSILRIQQVVRGDSAAYFCASSRGLAGEGRDTQYFGPGTRLTVL.

This chain uses TRBV6-4 with TRBJ1-2; TRBD1 agrees at 7 bases. The CDR3 extends over 13 amino acids. Germline CDR1 reads MRHNA; CDR2 reads SNTAGT. Trimming cost V 8 bases and J 0 bases; bases outside gene matches: 3. CDR3 coding DNA: TGTGCCAGCTCACAGGGGACTAACTATGGCTACACCTTC. It codes for CASSQGTNYGYTF.

J is TRBJ2-7 and V is TRBV6-5, with D possibly being TRBD2 (7 bases). The CDR3 runs to 13 residues. Between the trimmed V and J ends, which lost 6 bases and 8 bases, there was a span of 17 bases. The germline gives CDR1 MNHEY, CDR2 SVGAGI. The CDR3 loop is CASSVSGGGQQYF. In DNA, the CDR3 is TGTGCCAGCAGCGTGTCGGGGGGCGGGCAGCAGTACTTC.